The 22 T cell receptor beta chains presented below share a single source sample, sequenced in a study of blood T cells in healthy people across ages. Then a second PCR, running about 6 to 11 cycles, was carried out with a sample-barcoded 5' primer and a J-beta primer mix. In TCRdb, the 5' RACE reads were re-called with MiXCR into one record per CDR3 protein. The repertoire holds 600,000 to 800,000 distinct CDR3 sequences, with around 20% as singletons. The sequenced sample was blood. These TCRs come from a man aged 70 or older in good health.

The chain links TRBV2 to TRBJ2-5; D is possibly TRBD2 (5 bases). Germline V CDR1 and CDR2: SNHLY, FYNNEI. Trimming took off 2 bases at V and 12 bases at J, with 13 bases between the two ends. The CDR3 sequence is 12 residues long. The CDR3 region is CASSEIGPEEYF. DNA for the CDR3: TGTGCCAGCAGTGAAATAGGTCCGGAGGAGTACTTC.

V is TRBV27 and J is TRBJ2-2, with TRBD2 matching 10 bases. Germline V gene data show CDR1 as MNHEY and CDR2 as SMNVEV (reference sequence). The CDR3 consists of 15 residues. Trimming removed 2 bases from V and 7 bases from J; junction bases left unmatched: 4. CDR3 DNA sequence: TGTGCCAGCAGTTTAGAGCGGGAGGGAAGCGGGGAGCTGTTTTTT. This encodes CASSLEREGSGELFF.

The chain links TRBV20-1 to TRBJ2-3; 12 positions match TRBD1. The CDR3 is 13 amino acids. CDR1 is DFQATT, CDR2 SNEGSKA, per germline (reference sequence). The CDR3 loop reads CRGTGGYTDTQYF. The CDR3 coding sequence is TGCAGGGGGACAGGGGGCTACACAGATACGCAGTATTTT.

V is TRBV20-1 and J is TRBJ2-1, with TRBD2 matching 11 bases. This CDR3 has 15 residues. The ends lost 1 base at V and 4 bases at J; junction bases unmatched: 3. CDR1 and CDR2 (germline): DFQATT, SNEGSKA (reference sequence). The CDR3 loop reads CSARGLAGGYNEQFF. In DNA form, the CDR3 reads TGCAGTGCTAGAGGGCTAGCGGGAGGATACAATGAGCAGTTCTTC.

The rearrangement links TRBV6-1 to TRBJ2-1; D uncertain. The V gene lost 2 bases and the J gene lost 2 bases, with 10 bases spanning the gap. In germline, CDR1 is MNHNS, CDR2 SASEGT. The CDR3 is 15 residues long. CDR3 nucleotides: TGTGCCAGCAGTGAATCTCTACCGGCCTACAATGAGCAGTTCTTC. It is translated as CASSESLPAYNEQFF.

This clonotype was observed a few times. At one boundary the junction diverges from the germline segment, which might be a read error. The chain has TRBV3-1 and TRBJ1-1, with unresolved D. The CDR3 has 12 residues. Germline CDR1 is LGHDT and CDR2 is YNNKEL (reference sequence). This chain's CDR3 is CAGSQEFTEAFF. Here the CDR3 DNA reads TGTGCCGGCAGCCAAGAATTCACTGAAGCTTTCTTT.

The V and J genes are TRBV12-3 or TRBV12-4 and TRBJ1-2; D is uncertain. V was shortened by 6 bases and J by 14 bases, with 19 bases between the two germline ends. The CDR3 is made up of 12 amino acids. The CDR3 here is CASSPNPWLWTF. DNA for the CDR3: TGTGCCAGCAGCCCGAACCCCTGGCTATGGACCTTC.

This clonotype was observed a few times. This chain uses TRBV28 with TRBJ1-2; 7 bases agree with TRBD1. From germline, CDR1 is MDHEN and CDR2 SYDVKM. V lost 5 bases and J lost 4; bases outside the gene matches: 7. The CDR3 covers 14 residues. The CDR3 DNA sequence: TGTGCCAGCAGTCAAAGACAGGGTGTCTATGGCTACACCTTC. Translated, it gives CASSQRQGVYGYTF.

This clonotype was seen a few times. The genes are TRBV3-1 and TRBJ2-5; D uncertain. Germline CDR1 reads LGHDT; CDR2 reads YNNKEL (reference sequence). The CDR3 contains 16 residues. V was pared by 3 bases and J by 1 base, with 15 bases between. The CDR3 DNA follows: TGTGCCAGCAGCCACATGGACCGTCGGGCCCAAGAGACCCAGTACTTC. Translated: CASSHMDRRAQETQYF.

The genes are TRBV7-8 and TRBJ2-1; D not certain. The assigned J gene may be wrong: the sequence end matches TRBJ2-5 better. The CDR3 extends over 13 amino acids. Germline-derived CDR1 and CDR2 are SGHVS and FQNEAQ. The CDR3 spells CASSLENWETQYF. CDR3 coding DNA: TGTGCCAGCAGCTTAGAGAATTGGGAGACCCAGTACTTC.

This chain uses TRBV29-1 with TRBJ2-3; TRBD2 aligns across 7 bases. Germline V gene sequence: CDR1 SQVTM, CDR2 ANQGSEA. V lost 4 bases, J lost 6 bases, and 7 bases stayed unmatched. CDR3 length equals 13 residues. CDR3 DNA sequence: TGCAGCGTTGTTCGGGAGGCCAGGGATACGCAGTATTTT. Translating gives CSVVREARDTQYF.

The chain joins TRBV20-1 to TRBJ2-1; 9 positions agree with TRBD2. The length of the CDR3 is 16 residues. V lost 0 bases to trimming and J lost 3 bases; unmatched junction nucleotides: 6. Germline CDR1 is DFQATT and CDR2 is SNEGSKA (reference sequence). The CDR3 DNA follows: TGCAGTGCTAGAGAGGCTAGCGGGATTATCTACAATGAGCAGTTCTTC. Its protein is CSAREASGIIYNEQFF.

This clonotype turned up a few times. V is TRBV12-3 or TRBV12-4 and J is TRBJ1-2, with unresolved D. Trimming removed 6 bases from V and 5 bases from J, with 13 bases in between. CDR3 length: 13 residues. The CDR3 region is CASSYVGVYGYTF. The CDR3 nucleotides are TGTGCCAGCAGCTACGTCGGGGTATATGGCTACACCTTC.

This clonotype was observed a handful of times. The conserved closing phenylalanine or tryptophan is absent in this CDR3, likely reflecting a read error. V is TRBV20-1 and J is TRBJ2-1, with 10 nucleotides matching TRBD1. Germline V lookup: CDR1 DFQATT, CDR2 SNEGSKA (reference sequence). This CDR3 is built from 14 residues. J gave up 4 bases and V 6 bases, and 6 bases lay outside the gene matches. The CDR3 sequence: CSAIDRGRYNEQFV. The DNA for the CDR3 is TGCAGTGCGATTGACAGGGGGCGTTACAATGAGCAGTTCGTC.

CDR3 protein: CASSQAGVADTQYF. The CDR3 DNA is TGTGCCAGCAGCCAGGCGGGAGTAGCAGATACGCAGTATTTT. V gene TRBV3-1 combines with J gene TRBJ2-3; 7 bases map to TRBD2. Germline-derived CDR1 and CDR2 are LGHDT and YNNKEL (reference sequence). The V gene end was trimmed by 3 bases and the J gene end by 4 bases; junction bases not matched to a gene: 4. This CDR3 has 14 amino acids.

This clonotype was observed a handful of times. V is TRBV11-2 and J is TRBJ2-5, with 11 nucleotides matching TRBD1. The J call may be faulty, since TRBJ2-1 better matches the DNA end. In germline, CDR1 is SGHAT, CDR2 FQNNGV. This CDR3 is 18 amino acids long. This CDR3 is CASTSIKTGQGAYNEQFF. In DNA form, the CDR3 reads TGTGCCAGCACCTCGATTAAAACGGGACAGGGGGCCTACAATGAGCAGTTCTTC.

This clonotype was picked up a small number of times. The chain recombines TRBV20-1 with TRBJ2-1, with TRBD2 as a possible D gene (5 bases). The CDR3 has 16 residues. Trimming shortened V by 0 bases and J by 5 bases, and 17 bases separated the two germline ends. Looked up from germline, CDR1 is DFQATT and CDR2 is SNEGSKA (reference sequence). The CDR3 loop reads CSARDHFTGSNNEQFF. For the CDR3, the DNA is TGCAGTGCTAGAGATCATTTCACGGGGAGCAACAATGAGCAGTTCTTC.

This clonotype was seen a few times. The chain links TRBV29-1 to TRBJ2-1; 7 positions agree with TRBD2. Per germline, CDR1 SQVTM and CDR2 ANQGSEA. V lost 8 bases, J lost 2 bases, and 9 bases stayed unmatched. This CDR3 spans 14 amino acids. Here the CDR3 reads CSPYLAEPYNEQFF. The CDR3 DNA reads TGCAGCCCTTATCTAGCGGAACCCTACAATGAGCAGTTCTTC.

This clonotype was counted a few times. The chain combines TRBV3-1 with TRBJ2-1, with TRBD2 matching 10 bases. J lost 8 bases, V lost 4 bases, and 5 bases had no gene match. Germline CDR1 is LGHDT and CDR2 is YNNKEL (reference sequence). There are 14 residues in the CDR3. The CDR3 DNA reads TGTGCCAGCAGCCTTCTAGCGGGAGTTTATGAGCAGTTCTTC. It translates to CASSLLAGVYEQFF.

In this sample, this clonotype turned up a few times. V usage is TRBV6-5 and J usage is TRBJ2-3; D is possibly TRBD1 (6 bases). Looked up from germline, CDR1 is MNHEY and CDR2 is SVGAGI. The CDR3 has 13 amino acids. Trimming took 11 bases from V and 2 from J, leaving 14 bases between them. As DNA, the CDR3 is TGTGCCCCTTCCAACAGGGCCACAGATACGCAGTATTTT. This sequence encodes CAPSNRATDTQYF.

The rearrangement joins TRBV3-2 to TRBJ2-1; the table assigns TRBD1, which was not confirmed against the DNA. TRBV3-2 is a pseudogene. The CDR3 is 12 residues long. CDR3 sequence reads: CASSQDFRGQFF. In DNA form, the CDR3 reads TGTGCCAGCAGCCAAGATTTCCGGGGCCAGTTCTTC.

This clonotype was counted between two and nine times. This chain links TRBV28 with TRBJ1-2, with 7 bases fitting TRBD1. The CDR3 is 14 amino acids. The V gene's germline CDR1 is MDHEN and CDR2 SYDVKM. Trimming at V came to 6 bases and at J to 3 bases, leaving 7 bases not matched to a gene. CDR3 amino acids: CASSSTQGDYGYTF. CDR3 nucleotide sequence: TGTGCCAGCAGCTCCACGCAGGGGGACTATGGCTACACCTTC.